A single sample gave rise to the 2 T cell receptor beta chains below, sequenced in a study of response to subunit inactivated influenza vaccine. TCRdb called the RT-PCR reads again in MiXCR, with one record for every CDR3 protein. This table has 160,000 or so distinct CDR3 sequences, roughly a tenth appearing once. The starting material was non-naive T cells sorted from PBMCs, obtained about 40 days after vaccination. The receptors originated from a man in his fifties who received an inactivated influenza vaccine.

The chain links TRBV6-2 or TRBV6-3 to TRBJ1-4; the match to TRBD1 covers 9 bases. Germline values: CDR1 MNHEY, CDR2 SVGEGT. The CDR3 sequence is 16 residues long. Trimming at V came to 6 bases and at J to 5 bases, leaving 10 bases not matched to a gene. The CDR3: CASRQFPGQGNEKLFF. The CDR3 coding sequence is TGTGCCAGCAGACAATTCCCGGGACAGGGAAATGAAAAACTGTTTTTT.

The chain is built from TRBV12-3 or TRBV12-4 and TRBJ1-2; 7 bases align to TRBD1. V trimming: 6 bases; J trimming: 0 bases; junction bases outside the gene matches: 7. The CDR3 length is 15 residues. The CDR3 protein is CASSLTGSANYGYTF. CDR3 in DNA: TGTGCCAGCAGCCTGACAGGGTCAGCTAACTATGGCTACACCTTC.